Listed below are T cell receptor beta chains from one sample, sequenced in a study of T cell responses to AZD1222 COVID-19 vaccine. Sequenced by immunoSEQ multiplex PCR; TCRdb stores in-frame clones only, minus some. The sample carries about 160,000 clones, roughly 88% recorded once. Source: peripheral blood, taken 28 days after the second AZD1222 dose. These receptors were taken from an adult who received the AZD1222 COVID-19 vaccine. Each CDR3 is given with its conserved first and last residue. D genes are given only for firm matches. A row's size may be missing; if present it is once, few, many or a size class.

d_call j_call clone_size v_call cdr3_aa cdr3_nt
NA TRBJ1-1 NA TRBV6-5 CASSYSIRGASTEAFF TGTGCCAGCAGTTACTCGATTCGGGGGGCGAGTACTGAAGCTTTCTTT
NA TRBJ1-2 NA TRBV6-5 CASGQGWGYTF TGTGCCAGCGGCCAGGGGTGGGGCTACACCTTC
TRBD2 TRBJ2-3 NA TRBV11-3 CASSLGTSGTDTQYF TGTGCCAGCAGCCTGGGGACTAGCGGCACAGATACGCAGTATTTT
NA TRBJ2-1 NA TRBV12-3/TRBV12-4 CASSLGTRWFF TGTGCCAGCAGTTTGGGAACCCGTTGGTTCTTC
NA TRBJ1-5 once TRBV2 CASSYRINQPQHF TGTGCCAGCAGTTACAGGATCAATCAGCCCCAGCATTTT
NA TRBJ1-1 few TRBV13 CASSLVVNTEAFF TGTGCCAGCAGCTTAGTAGTAAACACTGAAGCTTTCTTT
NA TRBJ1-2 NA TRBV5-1 CASSTDPKGFGYTF TGCGCCAGCAGCACTGATCCGAAGGGTTTCGGCTACACCTTC
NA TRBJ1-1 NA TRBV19 CASSISVGSEAFF TGTGCCAGTAGTATATCTGTGGGAAGTGAAGCTTTCTTT
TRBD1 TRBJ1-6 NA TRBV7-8 CASNPVKGAGPLHF TGTGCCAGCAACCCCGTCAAGGGGGCAGGACCCCTCCACTTT
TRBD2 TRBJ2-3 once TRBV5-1 CASSSHYKRGPTDTQYF TGCGCCAGCAGCTCCCACTATAAGCGGGGACCCACAGATACGCAGTATTTT
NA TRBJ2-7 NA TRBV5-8 CASSLAGGNEQYF TGTGCCAGCAGCCTGGCTGGCGGAAACGAGCAGTACTTC
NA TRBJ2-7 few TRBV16 CASSPPGAYYEQYF TGTGCCAGCAGCCCCCCGGGAGCTTACTACGAGCAGTACTTC
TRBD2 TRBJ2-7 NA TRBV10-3 CAISATPTGTSGGAIKYF TGTGCCATCAGCGCCACCCCCACCGGGACTAGCGGGGGGGCCATTAAGTACTTC
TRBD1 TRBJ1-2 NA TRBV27 CASSQRTGYGYTF TGTGCCAGCAGTCAACGGACAGGCTATGGCTACACCTTC
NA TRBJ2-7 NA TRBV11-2 CASSLGAGLTYEQYF TGTGCCAGCAGCTTAGGGGCAGGCCTTACCTACGAGCAGTACTTC
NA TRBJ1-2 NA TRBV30 CAWRENYGYTF TGTGCCTGGAGGGAAAACTATGGCTACACCTTC
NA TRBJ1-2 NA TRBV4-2 CASSEKEGFGGYTF TGTGCCAGCAGCGAGAAAGAGGGATTTGGTGGCTACACCTTC
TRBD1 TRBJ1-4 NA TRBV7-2 CASSRQTGEYEKLFF TGTGCCAGCAGCCGCCAGACAGGGGAGTACGAAAAACTGTTTTTT
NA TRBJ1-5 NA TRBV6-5 CATLPLSFNQPQHF TGTGCCACCCTACCTCTTTCGTTTAATCAGCCCCAGCATTTT
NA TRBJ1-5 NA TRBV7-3 CASSAQGNNQPQHF TGTGCCAGCAGCGCACAGGGAAACAATCAGCCCCAGCATTTT
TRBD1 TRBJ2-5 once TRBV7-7 CASSSDRGETQYF TGTGCTAGCAGCTCCGACAGGGGGGAGACCCAGTACTTC
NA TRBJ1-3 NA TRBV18 CASSPGLMYSGNTIYF TGTGCCAGCTCACCGGGCTTGATGTACTCTGGAAACACCATATATTTT
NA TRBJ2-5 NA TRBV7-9 CASSLRLRETQYF TGTGCCAGCAGCTTAAGACTGCGGGAGACCCAGTACTTC
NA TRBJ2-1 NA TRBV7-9 CASSPRDPSPSYNEQFF TGTGCCAGCAGTCCCCGGGATCCATCCCCCTCCTACAATGAGCAGTTCTTC
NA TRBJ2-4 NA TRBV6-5 CATLRDMGMDIQYF TGTGCCACCCTCCGGGACATGGGTATGGACATTCAGTACTTC
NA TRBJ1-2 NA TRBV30 CAWSTGTHSYGYTF TGTGCCTGGAGTACAGGGACCCACTCCTATGGCTACACCTTC
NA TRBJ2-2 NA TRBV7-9 CASSSTGRRAGELFF TGTGCCAGCAGCTCGACTGGGCGGCGGGCCGGGGAGCTGTTTTTT
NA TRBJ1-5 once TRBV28 CASTAQGRGGNQPQHF TGTGCCAGCACCGCCCAGGGGAGGGGAGGCAATCAGCCCCAGCATTTT
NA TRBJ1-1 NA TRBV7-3 CASSLQGGTEAFF TGTGCCAGCAGCTTGCAGGGTGGCACTGAAGCTTTCTTT
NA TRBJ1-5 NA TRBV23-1 CASYVSGTAHNQPQHF TGCGCCAGCTACGTCTCCGGGACGGCTCACAATCAGCCCCAGCATTTT
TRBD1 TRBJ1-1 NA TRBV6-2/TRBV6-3 CASSTDRAAFFAFF TGTGCCAGCAGCACCGACAGGGCGGCCTTTTTCGCTTTCTTT
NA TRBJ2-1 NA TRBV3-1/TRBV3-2 CASSQQTVYNEQFF TGTGCCAGCAGCCAACAGACAGTATACAATGAGCAGTTCTTC
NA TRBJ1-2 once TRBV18 CASSPFKTSLITF TGTGCCAGCTCACCCTTCAAGACAAGCTTGATCACCTTC
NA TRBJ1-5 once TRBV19 CATSIPPENQPQHF TGTGCCACCAGTATCCCCCCGGAAAATCAGCCCCAGCATTTT
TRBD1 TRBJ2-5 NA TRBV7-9 CASSPGTGQRGETQYF TGTGCCAGCAGCCCCGGGACAGGGCAAAGGGGAGAGACCCAGTACTTC
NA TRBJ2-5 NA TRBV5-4 CASSFGETQYF TGTGCCAGCAGCTTCGGAGAGACCCAGTACTTC
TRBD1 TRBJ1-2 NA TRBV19 CASSIWDRGGYTF TGTGCCAGTAGTATCTGGGACAGAGGTGGCTACACCTTC
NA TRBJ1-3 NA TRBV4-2 CASSQPDKGGNTIYF TGTGCCAGCAGCCAACCGGACAAGGGAGGAAACACCATATATTTT
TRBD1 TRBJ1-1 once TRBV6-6 CASRPPIDRATEAFF TGTGCCAGCAGACCCCCTATTGACAGGGCCACTGAAGCTTTCTTT
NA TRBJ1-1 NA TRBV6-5 CASSPQRQGYTEAFF TGTGCCAGCAGCCCCCAAAGGCAAGGTTACACTGAAGCTTTCTTT
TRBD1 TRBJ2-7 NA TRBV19 CASTTGDRTTHGSYEQYF TGTGCCAGTACGACAGGGGACAGGACGACCCACGGCTCCTACGAGCAGTACTTC
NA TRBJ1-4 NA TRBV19 CASSIGYRFVEKLFF TGTGCCAGTAGTATAGGGTACAGGTTTGTAGAAAAACTGTTTTTT
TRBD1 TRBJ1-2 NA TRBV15 CATSRIQGALYGYTF TGTGCCACCAGCAGAATACAGGGGGCGCTTTATGGCTACACCTTC
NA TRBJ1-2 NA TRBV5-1 CASSLFDSGTYGYTF TGCGCCAGCAGCTTGTTTGATTCGGGAACCTATGGCTACACCTTC
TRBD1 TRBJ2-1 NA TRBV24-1 CATSDPGQGQAQFF TGTGCCACCAGTGATCCAGGACAGGGGCAAGCGCAGTTCTTC
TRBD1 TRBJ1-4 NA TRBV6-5 CASRTVTGANEKLFF TGTGCCAGCAGGACCGTGACAGGGGCTAATGAAAAACTGTTTTTT
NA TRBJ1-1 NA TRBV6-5 CASSYSGGGAEAFF TGTGCCAGCAGTTACTCGGGTGGAGGTGCTGAAGCTTTCTTT
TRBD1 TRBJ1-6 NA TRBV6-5 CASRGQGMGSPLHF TGTGCCAGCAGGGGACAGGGAATGGGTTCACCCCTCCACTTT
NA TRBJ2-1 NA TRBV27 CASLNGRNYNEQFF TGTGCCAGCCTGAACGGGCGTAACTACAATGAGCAGTTCTTC
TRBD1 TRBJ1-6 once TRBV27 CASSSTGNNSPLHF TGTGCCAGCAGTTCGACAGGGAATAATTCACCCCTCCACTTT
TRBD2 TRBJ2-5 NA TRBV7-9 CASSSLAGDSKSLQETQYF TGTGCCAGCAGCTCATTAGCGGGGGACTCGAAGAGCCTACAAGAGACCCAGTACTTC
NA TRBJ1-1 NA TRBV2 CASSERAGSLLNTEAFF TGTGCCAGCAGTGAACGGGCGGGATCCCTTCTTAACACTGAAGCTTTCTTT
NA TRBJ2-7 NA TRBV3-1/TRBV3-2 CASSQPGFYEQYF TGTGCCAGCAGCCAACCGGGATTCTACGAGCAGTACTTC
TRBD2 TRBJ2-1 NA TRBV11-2 CASSHPTSGSYNEQFF TGTGCCAGCAGTCACCCCACTAGCGGCTCCTACAATGAGCAGTTCTTC
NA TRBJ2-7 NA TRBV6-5 CASSTHRAYEQYF TGTGCCAGCTCGACTCATAGGGCCTACGAGCAGTACTTC
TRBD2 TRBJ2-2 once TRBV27 CASSRLAGTSDHGELFF TGTGCCAGCAGTCGACTCGCCGGGACTAGCGATCACGGGGAGCTGTTTTTT
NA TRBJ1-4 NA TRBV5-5 CASSLSGKLFF TGTGCCAGCAGCTTATCGGGAAAACTGTTTTTT